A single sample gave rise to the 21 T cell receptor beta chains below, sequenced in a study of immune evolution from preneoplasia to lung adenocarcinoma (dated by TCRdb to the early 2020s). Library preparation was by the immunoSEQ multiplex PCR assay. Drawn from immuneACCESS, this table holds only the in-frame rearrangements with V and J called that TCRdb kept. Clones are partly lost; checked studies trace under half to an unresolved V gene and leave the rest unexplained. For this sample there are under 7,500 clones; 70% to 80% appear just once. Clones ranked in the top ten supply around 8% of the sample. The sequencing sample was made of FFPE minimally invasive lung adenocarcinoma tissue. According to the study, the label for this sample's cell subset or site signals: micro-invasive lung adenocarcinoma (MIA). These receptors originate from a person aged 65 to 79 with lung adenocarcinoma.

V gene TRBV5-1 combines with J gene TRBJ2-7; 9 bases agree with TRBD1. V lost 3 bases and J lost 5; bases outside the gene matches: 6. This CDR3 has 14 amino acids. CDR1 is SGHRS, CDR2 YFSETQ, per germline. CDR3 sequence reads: CASSSRDRVDEQYF. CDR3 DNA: TGCGCCAGCAGCTCCCGGGACAGGGTCGACGAGCAGTACTTC.

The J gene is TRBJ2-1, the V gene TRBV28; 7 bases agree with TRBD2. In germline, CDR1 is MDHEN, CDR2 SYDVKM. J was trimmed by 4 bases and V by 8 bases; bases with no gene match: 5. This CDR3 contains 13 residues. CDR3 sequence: CASQAGLYNEQFF. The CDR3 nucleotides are TGTGCCAGCCAAGCGGGACTGTACAATGAGCAGTTCTTC.

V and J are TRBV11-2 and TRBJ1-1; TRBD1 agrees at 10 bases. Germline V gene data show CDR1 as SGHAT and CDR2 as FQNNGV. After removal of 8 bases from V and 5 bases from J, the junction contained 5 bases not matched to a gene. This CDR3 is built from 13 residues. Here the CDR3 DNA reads TGTGCCAGCCGCCGGACAGGGGGGACTGAAGCTTTCTTT. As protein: CASRRTGGTEAFF.

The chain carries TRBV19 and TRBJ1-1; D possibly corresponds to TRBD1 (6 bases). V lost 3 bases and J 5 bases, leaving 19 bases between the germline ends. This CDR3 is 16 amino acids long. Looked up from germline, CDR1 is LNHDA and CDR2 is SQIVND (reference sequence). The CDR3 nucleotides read TGTGCCAGTAGTATCACCCTTCTGGGGGCGCGGACTGAAGCTTTCTTT. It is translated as CASSITLLGARTEAFF.

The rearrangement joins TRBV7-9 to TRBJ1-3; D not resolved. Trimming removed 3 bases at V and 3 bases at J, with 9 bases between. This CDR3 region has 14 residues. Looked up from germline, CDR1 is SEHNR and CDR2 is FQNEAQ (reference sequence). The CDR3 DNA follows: TGTGCCAGCAGCTTCGGGGAACTTGGAAACACCATATATTTT. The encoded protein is CASSFGELGNTIYF.

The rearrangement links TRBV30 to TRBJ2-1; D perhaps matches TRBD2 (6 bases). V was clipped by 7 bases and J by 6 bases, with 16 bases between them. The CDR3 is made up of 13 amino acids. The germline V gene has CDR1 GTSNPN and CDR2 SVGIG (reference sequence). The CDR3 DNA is TGTGCCTCGAACCGGAACGGGGGCAATGAGCAGTTCTTC. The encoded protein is CASNRNGGNEQFF.

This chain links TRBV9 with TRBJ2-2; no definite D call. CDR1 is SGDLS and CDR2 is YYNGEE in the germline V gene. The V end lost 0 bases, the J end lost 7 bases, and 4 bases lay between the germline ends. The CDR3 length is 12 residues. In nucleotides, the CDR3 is TGTGCCAGCAGCGTAGATGTCGGGGAGCTGTTTTTT. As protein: CASSVDVGELFF. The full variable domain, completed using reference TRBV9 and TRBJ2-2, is DSGVTQTPKHLITATGQRVTLRCSPRSGDLSVYWYQQSLDQGLQFLIQYYNGEERAKGNILERFSAQQFPDLHSELNLSSLELGDSALYFCASSVDVGELFFGEGSRLTVL.

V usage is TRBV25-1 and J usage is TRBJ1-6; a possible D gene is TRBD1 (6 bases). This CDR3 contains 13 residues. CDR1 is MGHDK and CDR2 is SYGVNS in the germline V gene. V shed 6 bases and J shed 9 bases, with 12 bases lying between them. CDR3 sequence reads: CASRGQSASPLHF. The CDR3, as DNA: TGTGCCAGCAGAGGACAGAGCGCTTCACCCCTCCACTTT. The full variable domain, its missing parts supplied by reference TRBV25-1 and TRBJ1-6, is EADIYQTPRYLVIGTGKKITLECSQTMGHDKMYWYQQDPGMELHLIHYSYGVNSTEKGDLSSESTVSRIRTEHFPLTLESARPSHTSQYLCASRGQSASPLHFGNGTRLTVT.

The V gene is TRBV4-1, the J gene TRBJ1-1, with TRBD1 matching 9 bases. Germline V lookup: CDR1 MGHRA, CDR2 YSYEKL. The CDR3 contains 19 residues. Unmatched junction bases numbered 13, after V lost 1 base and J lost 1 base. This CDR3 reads CASSQATRDRVAPNTEAFF. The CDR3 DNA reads TGCGCCAGCAGCCAAGCTACGAGGGACAGGGTGGCCCCGAACACTGAAGCTTTCTTT.

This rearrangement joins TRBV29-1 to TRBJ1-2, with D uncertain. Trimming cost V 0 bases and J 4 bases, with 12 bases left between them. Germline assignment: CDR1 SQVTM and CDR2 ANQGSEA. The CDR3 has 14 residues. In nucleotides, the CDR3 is TGCAGCGTTGAAGATCGTGCACAGAGCTATGGCTACACCTTC. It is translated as CSVEDRAQSYGYTF.

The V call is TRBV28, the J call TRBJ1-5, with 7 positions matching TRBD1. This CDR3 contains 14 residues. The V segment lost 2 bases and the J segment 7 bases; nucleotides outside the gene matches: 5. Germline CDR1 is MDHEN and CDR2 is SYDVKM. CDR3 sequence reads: CASSLLPTGQPQHF. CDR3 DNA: TGTGCCAGCAGTTTACTCCCGACAGGGCAGCCCCAGCATTTT.

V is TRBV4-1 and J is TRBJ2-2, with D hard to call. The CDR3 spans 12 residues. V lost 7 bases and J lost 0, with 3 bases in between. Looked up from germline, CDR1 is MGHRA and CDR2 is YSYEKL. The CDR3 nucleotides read TGCGCCAGCAAGGCGAACACCGGGGAGCTGTTTTTT. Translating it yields CASKANTGELFF.

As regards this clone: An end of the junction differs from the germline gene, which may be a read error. The CDR3 loop is CTTSRDPETESFANTGELFF. CDR3 coding DNA: TGTACCACCAGCAGAGATCCGGAGACGGAATCGTTCGCGAACACCGGGGAGCTGTTTTTT. The chain carries TRBV15 and TRBJ2-2; D not certain. CDR1 is LNHNV, CDR2 YYDKDF, per germline (reference sequence). The CDR3 sequence is 20 residues long.

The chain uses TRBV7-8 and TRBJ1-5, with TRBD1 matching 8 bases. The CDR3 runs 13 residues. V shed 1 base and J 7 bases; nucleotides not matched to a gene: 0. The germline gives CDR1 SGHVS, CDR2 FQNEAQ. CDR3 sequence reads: CASSLDRGQPQHF. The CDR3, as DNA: TGTGCCAGCAGCTTAGACAGGGGGCAGCCCCAGCATTTT.

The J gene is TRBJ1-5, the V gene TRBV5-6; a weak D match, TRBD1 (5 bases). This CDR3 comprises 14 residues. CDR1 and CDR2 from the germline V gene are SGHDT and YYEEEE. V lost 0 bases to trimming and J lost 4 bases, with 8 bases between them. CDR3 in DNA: TGTGCCAGCAGCTTGGGGGGGGATAATCAGCCCCAGCATTTT. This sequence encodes CASSLGGDNQPQHF.

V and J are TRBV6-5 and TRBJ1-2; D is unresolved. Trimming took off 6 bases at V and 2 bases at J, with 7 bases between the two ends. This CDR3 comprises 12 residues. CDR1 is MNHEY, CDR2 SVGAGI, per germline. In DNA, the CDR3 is TGTGCCAGCAGCCGCCCCAACTATGGCTACACCTTC. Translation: CASSRPNYGYTF.

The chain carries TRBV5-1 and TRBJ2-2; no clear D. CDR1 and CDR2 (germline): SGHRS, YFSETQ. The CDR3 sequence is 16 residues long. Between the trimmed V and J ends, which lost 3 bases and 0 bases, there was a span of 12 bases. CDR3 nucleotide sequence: TGCGCCAGCAGCTGGCTAGGCGACCCGAACACCGGGGAGCTGTTTTTT. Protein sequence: CASSWLGDPNTGELFF.

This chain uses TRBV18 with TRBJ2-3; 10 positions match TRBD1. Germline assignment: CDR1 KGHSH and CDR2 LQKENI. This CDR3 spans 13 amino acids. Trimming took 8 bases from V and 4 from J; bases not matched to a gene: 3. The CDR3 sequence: CASETGGADTQYF. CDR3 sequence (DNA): TGTGCCAGCGAGACAGGGGGCGCAGATACGCAGTATTTT.

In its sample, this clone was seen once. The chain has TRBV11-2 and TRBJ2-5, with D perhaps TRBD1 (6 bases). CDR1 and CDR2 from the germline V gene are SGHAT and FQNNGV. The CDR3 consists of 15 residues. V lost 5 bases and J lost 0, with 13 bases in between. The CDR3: CASSAADRYQETQYF. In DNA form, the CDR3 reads TGTGCCAGCAGCGCGGCCGACAGGTACCAAGAGACCCAGTACTTC.

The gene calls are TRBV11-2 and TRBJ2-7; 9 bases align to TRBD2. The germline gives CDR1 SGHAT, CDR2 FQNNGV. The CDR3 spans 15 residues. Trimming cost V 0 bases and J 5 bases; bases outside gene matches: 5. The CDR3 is CASSLELTSGNEQYF. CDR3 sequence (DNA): TGTGCCAGCAGCTTAGAACTGACTAGCGGAAACGAGCAGTACTTC.

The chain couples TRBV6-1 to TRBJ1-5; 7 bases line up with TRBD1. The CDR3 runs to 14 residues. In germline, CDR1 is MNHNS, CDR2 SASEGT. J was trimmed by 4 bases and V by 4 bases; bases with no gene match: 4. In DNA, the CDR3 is TGTGCCAGCAGTGTACAGGGGTGGAATCAGCCCCAGCATTTT. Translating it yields CASSVQGWNQPQHF.